The clone carrying this T cell receptor (beta chain) was counted only a few times. Its target is not known. The junction differs from germline at one of its ends, possibly a read error. This sample was taken from a study of early T cells in non-severe SARS-CoV-2 infection. Study-wide context: The sequenced material was bulk RNA from unsorted whole blood, and its chains were unpaired. Study results and limitations: A preference for anti-spike CD8 responses marked VDJdb matching, which missed private and CD4 specificities.

Unique molecular identifiers tagged individual cDNA molecules. TCRdb analysed the 5' RACE reads with MiXCR anew, one entry per CDR3 protein. The table shows about 55,000 distinct CDR3 sequences, with less than 15% occurring only once. The CDR3 contains 18 residues. Germline CDR1 reads SSHAT; CDR2 reads FNYEAQ (reference sequence). The TCR comes from an adult who was a healthcare worker with PCR-confirmed SARS-CoV-2 infection or an uninfected control (not recorded which). The input for sequencing was whole blood, taken at baseline. This chain connects TRBV7-7 to TRBJ2-2; perhaps TRBD1 as D (5 bases). The CDR3 bases are TGTGCTAGCAGCTTAGCCCTGGCAGGGCCACCGAACACCGGGGAGCTGTTTTTT. Protein sequence: CASSLALAGPPNTGELFF.